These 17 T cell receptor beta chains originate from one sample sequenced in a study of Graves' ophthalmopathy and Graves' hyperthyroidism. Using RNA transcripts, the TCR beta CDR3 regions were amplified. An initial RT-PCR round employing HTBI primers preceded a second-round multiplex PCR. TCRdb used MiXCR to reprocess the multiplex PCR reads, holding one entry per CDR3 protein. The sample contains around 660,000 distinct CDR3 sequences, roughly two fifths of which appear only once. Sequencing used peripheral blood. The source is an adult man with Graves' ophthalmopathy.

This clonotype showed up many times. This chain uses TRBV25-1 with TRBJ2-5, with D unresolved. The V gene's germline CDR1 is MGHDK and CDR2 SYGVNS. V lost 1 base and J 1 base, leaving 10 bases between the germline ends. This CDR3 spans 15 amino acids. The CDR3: CASSELAAIQETQYF. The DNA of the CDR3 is TGTGCCAGCAGTGAATTAGCAGCGATCCAAGAGACCCAGTACTTC.

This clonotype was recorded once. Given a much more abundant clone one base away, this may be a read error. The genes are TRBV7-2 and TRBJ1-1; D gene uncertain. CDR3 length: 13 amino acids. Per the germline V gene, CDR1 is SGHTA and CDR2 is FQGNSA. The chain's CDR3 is CANSFPQNTEAFF. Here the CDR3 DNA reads TGTGCCAACAGCTTTCCGCAGAACACTGAAGCTTTCTTT.

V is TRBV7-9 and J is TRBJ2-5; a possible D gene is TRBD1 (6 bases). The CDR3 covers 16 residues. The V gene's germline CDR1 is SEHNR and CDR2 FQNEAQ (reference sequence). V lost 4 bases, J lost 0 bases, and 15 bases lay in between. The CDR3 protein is CASSSHSQGYQETQYF. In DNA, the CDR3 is TGTGCCAGCAGCTCCCATTCCCAGGGGTACCAAGAGACCCAGTACTTC.

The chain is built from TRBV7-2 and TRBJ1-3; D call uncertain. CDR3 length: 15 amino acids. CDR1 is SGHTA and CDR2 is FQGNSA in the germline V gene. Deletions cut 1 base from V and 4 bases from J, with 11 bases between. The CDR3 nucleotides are TGTGCCAGCAGCTTAGGCGAGAGATCGGGAAACACCATATATTTT. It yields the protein CASSLGERSGNTIYF.

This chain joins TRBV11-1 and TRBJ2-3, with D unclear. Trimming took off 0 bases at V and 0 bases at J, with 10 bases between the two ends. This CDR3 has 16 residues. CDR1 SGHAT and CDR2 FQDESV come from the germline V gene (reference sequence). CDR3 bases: TGTGCCAGCAGCTTAGCGGGTCGGGCTAGCACAGATACGCAGTATTTT. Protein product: CASSLAGRASTDTQYF.

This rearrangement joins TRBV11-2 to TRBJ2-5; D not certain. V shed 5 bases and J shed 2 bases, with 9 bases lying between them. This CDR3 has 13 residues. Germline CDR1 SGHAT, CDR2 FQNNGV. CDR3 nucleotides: TGTGCCAGCAGCCAGCCTCGGCAAGAGACCCAGTACTTC. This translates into CASSQPRQETQYF. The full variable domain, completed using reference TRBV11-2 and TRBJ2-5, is EAGVAQSPRYKIIEKRQSVAFWCNPISGHATLYWYQQILGQGPKLLIQFQNNGVVDDSQLPKDRFSAERLKGVDSTLKIQPAKLEDSAVYLCASSQPRQETQYFGPGTRLLVL.

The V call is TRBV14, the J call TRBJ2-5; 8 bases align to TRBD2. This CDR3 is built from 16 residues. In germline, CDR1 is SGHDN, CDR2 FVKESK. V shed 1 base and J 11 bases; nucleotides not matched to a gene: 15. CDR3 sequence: CASSQAGGAESDTQYF. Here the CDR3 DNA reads TGTGCCAGCAGCCAAGCCGGGGGGGCTGAGTCAGATACGCAGTACTTC.

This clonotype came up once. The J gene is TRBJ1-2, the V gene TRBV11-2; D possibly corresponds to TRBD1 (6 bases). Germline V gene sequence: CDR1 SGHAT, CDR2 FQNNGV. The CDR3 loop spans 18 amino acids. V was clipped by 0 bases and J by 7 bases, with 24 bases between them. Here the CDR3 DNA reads TGTGCCAGCAGCTTAGACCCTTGGGTACAGGGACGAGGAGGTGGCTACACCTTC. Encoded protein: CASSLDPWVQGRGGGYTF. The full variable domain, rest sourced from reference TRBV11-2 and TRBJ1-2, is EAGVAQSPRYKIIEKRQSVAFWCNPISGHATLYWYQQILGQGPKLLIQFQNNGVVDDSQLPKDRFSAERLKGVDSTLKIQPAKLEDSAVYLCASSLDPWVQGRGGGYTFGSGTRLTVV.

The CDR3 nucleotides read TGTGCCAGCAGCTTAAGGACAGGGGGGGAACGCATAGAGACCCAGTACTTC. Translated: CASSLRTGGERIETQYF. The chain links TRBV7-9 to TRBJ2-5; 10 positions agree with TRBD1. Germline CDR1 SEHNR, CDR2 FQNEAQ (reference sequence). This CDR3 contains 17 residues. V was pared by 2 bases and J by 4 bases, with 10 bases of the junction left unmatched.

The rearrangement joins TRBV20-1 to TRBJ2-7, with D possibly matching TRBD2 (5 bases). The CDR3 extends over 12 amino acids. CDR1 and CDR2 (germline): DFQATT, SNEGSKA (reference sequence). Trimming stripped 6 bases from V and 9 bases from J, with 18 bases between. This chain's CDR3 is CSARLRATGQYF. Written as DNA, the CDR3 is TGCAGTGCGAGACTAAGAGCGACGGGGCAGTACTTC.

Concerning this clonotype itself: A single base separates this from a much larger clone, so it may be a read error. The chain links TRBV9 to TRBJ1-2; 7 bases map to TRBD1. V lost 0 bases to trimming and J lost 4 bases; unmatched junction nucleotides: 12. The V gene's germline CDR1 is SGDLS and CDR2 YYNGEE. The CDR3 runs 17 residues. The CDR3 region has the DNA TGTGCCAGCAGCGTAGGGGACAGCCCCTCTTTTAGCTATGGCTACACCTTC. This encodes CASSVGDSPSFSYGYTF.

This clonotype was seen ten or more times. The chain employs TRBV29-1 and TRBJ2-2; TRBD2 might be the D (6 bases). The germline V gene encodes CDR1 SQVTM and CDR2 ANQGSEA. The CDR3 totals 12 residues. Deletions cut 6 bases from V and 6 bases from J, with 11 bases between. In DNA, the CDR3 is TGCAGCGTGTCGACTAGATCCGGGGAGCTGTTTTTT. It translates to CSVSTRSGELFF.

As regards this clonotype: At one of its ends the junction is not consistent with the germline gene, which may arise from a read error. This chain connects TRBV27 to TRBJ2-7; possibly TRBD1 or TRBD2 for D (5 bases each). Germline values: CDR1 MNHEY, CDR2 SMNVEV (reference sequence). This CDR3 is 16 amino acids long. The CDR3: CASSQDIEGPTGERYF. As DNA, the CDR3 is TGTGCCAGCAGCCAAGATATTGAGGGACCTACTGGCGAGCGGTACTTC.

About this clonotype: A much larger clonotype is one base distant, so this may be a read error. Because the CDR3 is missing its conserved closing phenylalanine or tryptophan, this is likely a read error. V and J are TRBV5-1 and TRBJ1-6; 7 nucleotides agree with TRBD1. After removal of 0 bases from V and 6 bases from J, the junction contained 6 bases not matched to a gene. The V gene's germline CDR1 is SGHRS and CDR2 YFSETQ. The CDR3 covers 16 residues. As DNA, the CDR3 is TGCGCCAGCAGCTTGGGGAGGACAGGAGGTAATTCACCCCTCCACCTT. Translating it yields CASSLGRTGGNSPLHL.

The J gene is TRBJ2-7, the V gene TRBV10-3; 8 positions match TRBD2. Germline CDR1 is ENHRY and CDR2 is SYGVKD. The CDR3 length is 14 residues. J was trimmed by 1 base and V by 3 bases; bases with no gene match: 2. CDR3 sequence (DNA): TGTGCCATCAGTGATCGGGAGGGATCCTACGAGCAGTACTTC. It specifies CAISDREGSYEQYF.

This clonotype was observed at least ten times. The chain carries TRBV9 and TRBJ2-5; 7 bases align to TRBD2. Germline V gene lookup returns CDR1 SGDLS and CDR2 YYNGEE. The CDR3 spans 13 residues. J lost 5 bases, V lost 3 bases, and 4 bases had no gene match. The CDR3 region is CASSEGGVETQYF. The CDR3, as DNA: TGTGCCAGCAGCGAGGGAGGGGTTGAGACCCAGTACTTC.

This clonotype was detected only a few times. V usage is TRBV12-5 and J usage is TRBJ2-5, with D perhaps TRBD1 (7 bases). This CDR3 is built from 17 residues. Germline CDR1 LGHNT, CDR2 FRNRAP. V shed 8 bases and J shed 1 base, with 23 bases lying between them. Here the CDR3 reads CASSSRGTANIQETQYF. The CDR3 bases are TGTGCTAGTAGCTCTCGCGGGACAGCTAATATCCAAGAGACCCAGTACTTC.